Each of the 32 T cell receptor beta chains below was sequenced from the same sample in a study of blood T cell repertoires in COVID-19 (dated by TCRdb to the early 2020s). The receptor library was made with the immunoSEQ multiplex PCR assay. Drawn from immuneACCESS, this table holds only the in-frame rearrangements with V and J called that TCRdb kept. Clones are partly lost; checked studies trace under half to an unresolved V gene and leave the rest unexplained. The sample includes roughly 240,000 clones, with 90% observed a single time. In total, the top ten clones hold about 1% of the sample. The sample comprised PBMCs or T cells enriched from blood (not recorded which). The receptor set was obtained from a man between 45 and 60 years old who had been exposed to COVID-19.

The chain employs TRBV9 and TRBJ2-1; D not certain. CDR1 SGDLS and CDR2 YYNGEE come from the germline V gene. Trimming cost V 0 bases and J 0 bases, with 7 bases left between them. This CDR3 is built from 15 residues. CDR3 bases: TGTGCCAGCAGCGTAGGTCTGAGCTCCTACAATGAGCAGTTCTTC. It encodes CASSVGLSSYNEQFF.

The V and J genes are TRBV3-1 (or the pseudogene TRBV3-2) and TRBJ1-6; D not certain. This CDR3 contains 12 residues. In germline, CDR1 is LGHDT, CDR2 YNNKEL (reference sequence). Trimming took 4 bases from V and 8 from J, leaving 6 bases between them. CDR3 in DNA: TGTGCCAGCAGCCTTCCGGATTCACCCCTCCACTTT. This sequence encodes CASSLPDSPLHF.

The CDR3 coding sequence is TGTGCCAGCAGCCCGCGGCAGGGGGAAGCTGGAAACACCATATATTTT. Its translation: CASSPRQGEAGNTIYF. The chain is built from TRBV5-4 and TRBJ1-3, with 7 bases matching TRBD1. The CDR3 totals 16 residues. Germline-derived CDR1 and CDR2 are SGHNT and YYREEE (reference sequence). The V segment lost 4 bases and the J segment 2 bases; nucleotides outside the gene matches: 9.

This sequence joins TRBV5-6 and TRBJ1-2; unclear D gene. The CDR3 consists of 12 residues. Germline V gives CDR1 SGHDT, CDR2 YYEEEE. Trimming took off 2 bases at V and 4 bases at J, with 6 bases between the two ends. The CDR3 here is CASSFEGYGYTF. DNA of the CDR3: TGTGCCAGCAGCTTTGAGGGCTATGGCTACACCTTC.

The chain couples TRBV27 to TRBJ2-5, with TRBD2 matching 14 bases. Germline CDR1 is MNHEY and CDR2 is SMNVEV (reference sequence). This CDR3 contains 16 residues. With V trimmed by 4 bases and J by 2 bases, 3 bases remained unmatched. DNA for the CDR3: TGTGCCAGCAGTTACTGGACTAGCGGGGGGCAAGAGACCCAGTACTTC. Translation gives CASSYWTSGGQETQYF.

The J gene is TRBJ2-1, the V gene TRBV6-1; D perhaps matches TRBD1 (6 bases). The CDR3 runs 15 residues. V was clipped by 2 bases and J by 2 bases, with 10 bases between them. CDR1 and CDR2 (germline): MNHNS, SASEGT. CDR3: CASSEQGSAYNEQFF. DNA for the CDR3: TGTGCCAGCAGTGAACAGGGGTCCGCCTACAATGAGCAGTTCTTC.

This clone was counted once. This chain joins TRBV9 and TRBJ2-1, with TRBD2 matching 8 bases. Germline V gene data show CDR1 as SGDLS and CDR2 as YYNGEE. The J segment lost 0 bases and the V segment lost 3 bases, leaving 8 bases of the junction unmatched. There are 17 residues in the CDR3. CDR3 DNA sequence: TGTGCCAGCAGCGCCAGCTTAGCGGGATACTCCTACAATGAGCAGTTCTTC. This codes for CASSASLAGYSYNEQFF.

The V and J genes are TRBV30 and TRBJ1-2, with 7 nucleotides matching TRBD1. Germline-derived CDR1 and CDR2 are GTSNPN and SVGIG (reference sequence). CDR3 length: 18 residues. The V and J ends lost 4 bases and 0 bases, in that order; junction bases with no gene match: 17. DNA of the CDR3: TGTGCCTGGACGGCCGGCATTCCAAGGACAGGCCCTAACTATGGCTACACCTTC. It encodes CAWTAGIPRTGPNYGYTF.

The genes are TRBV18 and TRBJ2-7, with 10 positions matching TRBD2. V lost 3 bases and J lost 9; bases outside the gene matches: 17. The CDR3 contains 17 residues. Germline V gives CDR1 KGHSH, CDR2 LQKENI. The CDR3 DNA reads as TGTGCCAGCTCACCGCTCTCCCCCGGTAGCGGGAGGTATGTGCAGTACGTC. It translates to CASSPLSPGSGRYVQYV.

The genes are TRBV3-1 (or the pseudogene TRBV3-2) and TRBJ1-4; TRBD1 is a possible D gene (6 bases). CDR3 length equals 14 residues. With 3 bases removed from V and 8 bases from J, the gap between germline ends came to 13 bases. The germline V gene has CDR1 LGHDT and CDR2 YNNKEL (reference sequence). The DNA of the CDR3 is TGTGCCAGCAGCCATCAGGGGAGTTGGGAAAAACTGTTTTTT. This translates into CASSHQGSWEKLFF.

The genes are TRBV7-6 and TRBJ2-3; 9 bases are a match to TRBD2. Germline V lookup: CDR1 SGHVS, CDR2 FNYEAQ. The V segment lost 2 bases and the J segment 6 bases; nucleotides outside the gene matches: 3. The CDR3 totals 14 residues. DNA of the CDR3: TGTGCCAGCAGCTTATCGGCGGGAGGGGATACGCAGTATTTT. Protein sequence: CASSLSAGGDTQYF.

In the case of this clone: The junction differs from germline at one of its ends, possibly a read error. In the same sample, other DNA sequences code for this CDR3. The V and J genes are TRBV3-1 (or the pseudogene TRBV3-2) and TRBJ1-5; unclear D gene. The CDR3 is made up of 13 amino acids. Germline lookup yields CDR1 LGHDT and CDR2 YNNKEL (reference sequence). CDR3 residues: CASSQDIDQPQHF. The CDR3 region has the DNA TGTGCCAGCAGTCAAGATATCGATCAGCCCCAGCATTTT.

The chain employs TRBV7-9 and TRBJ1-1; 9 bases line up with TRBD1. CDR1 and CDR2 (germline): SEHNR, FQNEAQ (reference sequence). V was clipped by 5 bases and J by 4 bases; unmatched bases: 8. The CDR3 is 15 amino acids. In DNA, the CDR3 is TGTGCCAGCAGCCGACGGGACAGGGTAGGCACTGAAGCTTTCTTT. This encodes CASSRRDRVGTEAFF.

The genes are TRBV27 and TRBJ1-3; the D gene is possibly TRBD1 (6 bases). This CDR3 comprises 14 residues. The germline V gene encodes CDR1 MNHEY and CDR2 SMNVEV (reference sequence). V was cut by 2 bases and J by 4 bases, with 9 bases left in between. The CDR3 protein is CASSLTGLGNTIYF. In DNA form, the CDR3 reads TGTGCCAGCAGTTTAACAGGGCTAGGAAACACCATATATTTT.

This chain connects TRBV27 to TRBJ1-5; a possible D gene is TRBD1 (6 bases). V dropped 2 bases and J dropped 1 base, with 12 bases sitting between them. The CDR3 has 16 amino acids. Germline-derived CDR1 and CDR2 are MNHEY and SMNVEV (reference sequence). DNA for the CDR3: TGTGCCAGCAGTTTAAGTGGGGGGGCGAGCAATCAGCCCCAGCATTTT. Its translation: CASSLSGGASNQPQHF.

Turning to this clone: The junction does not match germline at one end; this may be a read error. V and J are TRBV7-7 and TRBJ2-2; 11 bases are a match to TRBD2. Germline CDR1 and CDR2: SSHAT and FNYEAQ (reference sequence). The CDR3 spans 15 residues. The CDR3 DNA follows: TGTGCTAGCAGCCTAGCGGGAGGTGGAACCGGGGAGCTGTTTTTT. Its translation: CASSLAGGGTGELFF.

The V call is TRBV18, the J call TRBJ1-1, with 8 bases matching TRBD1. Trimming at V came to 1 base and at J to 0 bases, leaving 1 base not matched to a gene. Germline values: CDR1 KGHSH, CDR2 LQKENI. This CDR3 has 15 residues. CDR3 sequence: CASSPQTGVNTEAFF. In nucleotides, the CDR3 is TGTGCCAGCTCACCACAGACAGGGGTGAACACTGAAGCTTTCTTT.

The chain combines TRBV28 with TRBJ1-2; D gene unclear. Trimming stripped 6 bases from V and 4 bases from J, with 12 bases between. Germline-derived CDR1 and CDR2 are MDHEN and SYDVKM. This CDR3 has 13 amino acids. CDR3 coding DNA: TGTGCCAGCAGCCCCATTATTAGCTATGGCTACACCTTC. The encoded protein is CASSPIISYGYTF.

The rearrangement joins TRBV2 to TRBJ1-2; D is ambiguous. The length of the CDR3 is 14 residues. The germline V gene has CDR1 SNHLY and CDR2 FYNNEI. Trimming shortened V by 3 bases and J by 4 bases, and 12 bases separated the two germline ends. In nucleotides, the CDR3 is TGTGCCAGCAGTGATTTCCCGCTCGGCTATGGCTACACCTTC. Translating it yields CASSDFPLGYGYTF.

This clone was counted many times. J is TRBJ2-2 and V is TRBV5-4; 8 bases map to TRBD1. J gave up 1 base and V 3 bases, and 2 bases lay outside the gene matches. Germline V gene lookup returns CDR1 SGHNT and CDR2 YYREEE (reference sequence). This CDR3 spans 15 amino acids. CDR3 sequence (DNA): TGTGCCAGCAGCTCCGGGACAGGGAACACCGGGGAGCTGTTTTTT. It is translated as CASSSGTGNTGELFF.

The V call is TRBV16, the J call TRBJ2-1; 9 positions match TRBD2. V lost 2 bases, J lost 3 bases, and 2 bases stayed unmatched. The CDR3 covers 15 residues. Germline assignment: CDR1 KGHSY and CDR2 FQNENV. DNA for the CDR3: TGTGCCAGCAGCCAACAAGCGGGAGGCTACAATGAGCAGTTCTTC. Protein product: CASSQQAGGYNEQFF.

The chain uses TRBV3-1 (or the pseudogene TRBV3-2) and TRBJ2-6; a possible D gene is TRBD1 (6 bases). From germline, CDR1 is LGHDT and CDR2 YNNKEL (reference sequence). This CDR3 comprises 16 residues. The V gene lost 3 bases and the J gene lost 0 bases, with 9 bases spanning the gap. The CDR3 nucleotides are TGTGCCAGCAGCCAGTTAGGGGGCTCTGGGGCCAACGTCCTGACTTTC. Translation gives CASSQLGGSGANVLTF.

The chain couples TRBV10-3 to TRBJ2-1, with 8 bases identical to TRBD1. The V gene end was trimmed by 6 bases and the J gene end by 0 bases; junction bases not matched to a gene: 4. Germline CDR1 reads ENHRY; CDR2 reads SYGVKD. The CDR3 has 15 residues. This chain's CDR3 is CAIRADRGSYNEQFF. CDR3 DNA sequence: TGTGCCATCAGGGCCGACAGGGGCTCCTACAATGAGCAGTTCTTC.

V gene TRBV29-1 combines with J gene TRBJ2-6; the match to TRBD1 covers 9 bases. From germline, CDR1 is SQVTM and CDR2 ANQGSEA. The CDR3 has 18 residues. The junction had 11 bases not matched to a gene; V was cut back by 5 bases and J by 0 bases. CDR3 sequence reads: CSVWVVRDRASGANVLTF. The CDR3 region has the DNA TGCAGCGTTTGGGTGGTAAGGGACAGGGCCTCTGGGGCCAACGTCCTGACTTTC.

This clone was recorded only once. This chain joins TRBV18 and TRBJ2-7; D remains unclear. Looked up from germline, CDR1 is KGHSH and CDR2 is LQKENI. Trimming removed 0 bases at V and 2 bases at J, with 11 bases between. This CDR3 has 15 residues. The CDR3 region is CASSPPSAAPYEQYV. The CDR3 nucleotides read TGTGCCAGCTCACCACCAAGTGCGGCCCCCTACGAGCAGTACGTC.

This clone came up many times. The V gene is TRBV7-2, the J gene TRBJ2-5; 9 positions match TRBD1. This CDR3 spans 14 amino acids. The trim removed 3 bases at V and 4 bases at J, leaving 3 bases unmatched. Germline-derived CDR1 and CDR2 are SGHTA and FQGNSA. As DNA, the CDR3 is TGTGCCAGCAGCTTGGGGACAGGGAGAGAGACCCAGTACTTC. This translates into CASSLGTGRETQYF.

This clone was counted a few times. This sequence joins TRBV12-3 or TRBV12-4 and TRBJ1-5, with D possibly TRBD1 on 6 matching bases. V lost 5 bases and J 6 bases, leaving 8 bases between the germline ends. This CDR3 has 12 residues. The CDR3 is CASSPQGQPQHF. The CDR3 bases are TGTGCCAGCAGTCCACAGGGTCAGCCCCAGCATTTT.

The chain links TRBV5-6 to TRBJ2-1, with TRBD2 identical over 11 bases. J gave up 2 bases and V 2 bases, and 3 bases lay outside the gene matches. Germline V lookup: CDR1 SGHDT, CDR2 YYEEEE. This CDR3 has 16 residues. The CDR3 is CASSFLTSGTYNEQFF. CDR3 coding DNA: TGTGCCAGCAGCTTCCTGACTAGCGGGACCTACAATGAGCAGTTCTTC.

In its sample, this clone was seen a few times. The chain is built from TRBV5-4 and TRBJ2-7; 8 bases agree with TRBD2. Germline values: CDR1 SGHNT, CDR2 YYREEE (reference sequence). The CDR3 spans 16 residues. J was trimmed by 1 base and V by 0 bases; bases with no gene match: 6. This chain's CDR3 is CASSLVGLAGSYEQYF. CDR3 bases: TGTGCCAGCAGCTTGGTAGGGCTAGCGGGTTCCTACGAGCAGTACTTC. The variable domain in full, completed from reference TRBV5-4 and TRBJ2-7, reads ETGVTQSPTHLIKTRGQQVTLRCSSQSGHNTVSWYQQALGQGPQFIFQYYREEENGRGNFPPRFSGLQFPNYSSELNVNALELDDSALYLCASSLVGLAGSYEQYFGPGTRLTVT.

The CDR3 region is CASGTDYNEQFF. The CDR3 nucleotides are TGTGCCAGCGGGACAGACTACAATGAGCAGTTCTTC. V usage is TRBV12-3 or TRBV12-4 and J usage is TRBJ2-1; 7 bases match TRBD1. The CDR3 loop spans 12 amino acids. With 8 bases clipped from V and 3 bases from J, the junction kept 1 base outside the gene matches.

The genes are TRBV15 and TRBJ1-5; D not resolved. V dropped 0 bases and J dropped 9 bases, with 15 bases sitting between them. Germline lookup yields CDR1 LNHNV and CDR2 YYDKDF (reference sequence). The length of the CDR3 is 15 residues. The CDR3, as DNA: TGTGCCACCAGCAGAGATCGGGCGGGAGCACGGCCCCAGCATTTT. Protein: CATSRDRAGARPQHF.

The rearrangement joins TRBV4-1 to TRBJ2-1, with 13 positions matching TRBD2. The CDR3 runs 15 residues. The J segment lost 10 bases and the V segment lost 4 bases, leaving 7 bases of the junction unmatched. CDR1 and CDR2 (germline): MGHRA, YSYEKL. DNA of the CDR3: TGCGCCAGCAGCCCTGGACTAGCGGGAGTCAGAGAGCAGTTCTTC. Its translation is CASSPGLAGVREQFF.